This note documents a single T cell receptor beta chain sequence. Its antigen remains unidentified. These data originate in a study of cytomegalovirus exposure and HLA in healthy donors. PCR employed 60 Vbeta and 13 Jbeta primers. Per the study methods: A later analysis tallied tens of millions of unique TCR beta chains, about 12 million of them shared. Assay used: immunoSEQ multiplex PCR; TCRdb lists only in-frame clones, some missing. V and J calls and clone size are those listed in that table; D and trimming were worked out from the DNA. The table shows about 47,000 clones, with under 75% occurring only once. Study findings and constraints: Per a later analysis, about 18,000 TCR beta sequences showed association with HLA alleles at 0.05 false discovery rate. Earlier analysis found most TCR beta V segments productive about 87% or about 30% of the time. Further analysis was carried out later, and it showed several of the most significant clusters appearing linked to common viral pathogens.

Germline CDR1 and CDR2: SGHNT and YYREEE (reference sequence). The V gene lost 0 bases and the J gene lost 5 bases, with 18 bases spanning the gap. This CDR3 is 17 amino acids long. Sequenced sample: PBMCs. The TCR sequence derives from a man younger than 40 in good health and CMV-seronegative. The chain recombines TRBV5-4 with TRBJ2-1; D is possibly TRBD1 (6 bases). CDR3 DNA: TGTGCCAGCAGCTTGGAGGGGGTAGGGATTGGGAACAATGAGCAGTTCTTC. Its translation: CASSLEGVGIGNNEQFF.